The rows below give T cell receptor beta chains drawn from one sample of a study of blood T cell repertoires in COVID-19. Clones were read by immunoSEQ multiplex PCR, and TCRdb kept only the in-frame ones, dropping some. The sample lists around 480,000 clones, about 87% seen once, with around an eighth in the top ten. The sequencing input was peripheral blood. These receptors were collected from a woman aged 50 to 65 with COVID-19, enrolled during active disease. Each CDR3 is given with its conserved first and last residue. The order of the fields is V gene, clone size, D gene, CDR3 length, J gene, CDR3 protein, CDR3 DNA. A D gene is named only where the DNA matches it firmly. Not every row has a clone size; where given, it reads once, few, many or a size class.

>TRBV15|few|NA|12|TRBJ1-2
CATSRDTRGYTF
TGTGCCACCAGCAGAGATACCCGGGGCTACACCTTC
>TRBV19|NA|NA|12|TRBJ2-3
CASSSSSDTQYF
TGTGCCAGTAGTAGTAGCTCCGATACGCAGTATTTT
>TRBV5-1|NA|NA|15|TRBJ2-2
CASSPVMSGVGELFF
TGCGCCAGCAGCCCCGTGATGTCAGGGGTCGGGGAGCTGTTTTTT
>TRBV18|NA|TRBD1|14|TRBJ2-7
CASSPRQGIYEQYF
TGTGCCAGCTCACCGCGACAGGGAATCTACGAGCAGTACTTC
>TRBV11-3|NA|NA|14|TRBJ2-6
CASSLEPGHPVLTF
TGTGCCAGCAGCTTAGAACCCGGACATCCCGTCCTGACTTTC
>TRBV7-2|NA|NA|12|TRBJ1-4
CASSSQGPAMFF
TGTGCCAGCAGCTCCCAGGGCCCGGCGATGTTTTTT
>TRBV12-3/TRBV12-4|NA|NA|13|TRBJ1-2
CASSPTGYYGYTF
TGTGCCAGCAGTCCTACAGGGTACTACGGCTACACCTTC
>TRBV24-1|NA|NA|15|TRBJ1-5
CATSDGWGGGQPQHF
TGTGCCACCAGTGATGGGTGGGGAGGGGGACAGCCCCAGCATTTT
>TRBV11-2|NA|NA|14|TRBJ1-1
CASSLEVWGTEAFF
TGTGCCAGCAGCTTGGAGGTATGGGGCACTGAAGCTTTCTTT
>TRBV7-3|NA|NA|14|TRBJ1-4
CASSARDYYEKLFF
TGTGCCAGCAGCGCCCGGGACTACTATGAAAAACTGTTTTTT
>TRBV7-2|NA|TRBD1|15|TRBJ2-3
CASSLVDGTGGERYF
TGTGCCAGCAGCTTAGTCGATGGGACAGGGGGTGAGCGGTATTTT
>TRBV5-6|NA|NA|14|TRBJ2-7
CASSLPTVSYEQYF
TGTGCCAGCAGCTTGCCAACGGTTTCCTACGAGCAGTACTTC
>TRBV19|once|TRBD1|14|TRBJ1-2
CASSVTGGADGYTF
TGTGCCAGTAGTGTTACAGGGGGCGCGGATGGCTACACCTTC
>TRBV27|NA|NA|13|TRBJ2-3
CASSLDDSATQYF
TGTGCCAGCAGTTTAGACGACAGCGCGACGCAGTATTTT
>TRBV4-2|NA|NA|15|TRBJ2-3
CASSQERTRTDTQYF
TGTGCCAGCAGCCAAGAGAGAACCCGCACAGATACGCAGTATTTT
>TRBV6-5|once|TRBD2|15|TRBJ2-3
CASRKDRGGTDTQYF
TGTGCCAGCAGGAAGGACCGGGGGGGCACAGATACGCAGTATTTT
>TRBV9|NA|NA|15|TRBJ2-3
CASSSRSRVPDTQYF
TGTGCCAGCAGTTCTAGGTCCAGGGTCCCAGATACGCAGTATTTT
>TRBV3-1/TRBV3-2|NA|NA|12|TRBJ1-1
CASSSPWGDAFF
TGTGCCAGTTCTTCTCCGTGGGGAGACGCTTTCTTT
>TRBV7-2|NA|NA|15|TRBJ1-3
CASSLDPFSGNTIYF
TGTGCCAGCAGCTTAGATCCATTCTCTGGAAACACCATATATTTT
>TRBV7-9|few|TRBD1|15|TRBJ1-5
CASSSTGRGNQPQHF
TGTGCCAGCAGTTCGACAGGGCGAGGCAATCAGCCCCAGCATTTT
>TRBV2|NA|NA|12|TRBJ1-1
CASSNRATEAFF
TGTGCCAGCAGTAACAGGGCTACTGAAGCTTTCTTT
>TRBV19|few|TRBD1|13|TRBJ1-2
CASSTVTGVGYTF
TGTGCCAGTAGTACGGTTACAGGGGTAGGCTACACCTTC
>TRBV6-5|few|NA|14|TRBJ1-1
CAVDGTPMNTEAFF
TGTGCCGTCGACGGGACACCTATGAACACTGAAGCTTTCTTT
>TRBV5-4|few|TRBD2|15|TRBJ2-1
CASRSGTSGGYEQFF
TGTGCCAGCAGATCCGGGACTAGCGGGGGGTATGAGCAGTTCTTC
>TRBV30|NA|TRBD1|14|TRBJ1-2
CGRQDKGGLGGYTF
TGTGGACGCCAGGACAAAGGGGGCTTGGGGGGCTACACCTTC
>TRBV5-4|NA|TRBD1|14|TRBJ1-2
CASSQEMTGLGYTF
TGTGCCAGCAGCCAGGAGATGACAGGGTTAGGCTACACCTTC
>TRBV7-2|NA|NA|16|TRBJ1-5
CASSSWGGGGNQPQHF
TGTGCCAGCAGTTCCTGGGGGGGAGGGGGCAATCAGCCCCAGCATTTT
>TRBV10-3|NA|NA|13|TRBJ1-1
CAIRSTVNTEAFF
TGTGCCATCAGGTCGACAGTGAACACTGAAGCTTTCTTT
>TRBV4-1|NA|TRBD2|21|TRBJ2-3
CASSQEGTSGFSPSIKDTQYF
TGCGCCAGCAGCCAAGAAGGGACTAGCGGGTTCTCCCCAAGCATAAAAGATACGCAGTATTTT
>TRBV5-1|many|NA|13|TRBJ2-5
CASSFGSKETQYF
TGCGCCAGCAGCTTTGGCAGTAAAGAGACCCAGTACTTC
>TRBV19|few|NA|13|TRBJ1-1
CASRLQGNTEAFF
TGTGCCAGTAGGTTACAGGGGAACACTGAAGCTTTCTTT
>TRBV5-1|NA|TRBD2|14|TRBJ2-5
CASSRTSGQETQYF
TGCGCCAGCAGCCGGACTAGCGGTCAAGAGACCCAGTACTTC
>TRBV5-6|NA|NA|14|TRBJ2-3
CASSPFPSTDTQYF
TGTGCCAGCAGCCCCTTCCCTAGCACAGATACGCAGTATTTT
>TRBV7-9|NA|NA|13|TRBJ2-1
CASSLAAYNEQFF
TGTGCCAGCAGCTTAGCGGCTTACAATGAGCAGTTCTTC
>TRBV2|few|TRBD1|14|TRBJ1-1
CATRGQTLNTEAFF
TGTGCCACGAGGGGACAGACGTTAAACACTGAAGCTTTCTTT
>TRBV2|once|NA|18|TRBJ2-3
CASSEAPGLGDSTDTQYF
TGTGCCAGCAGTGAAGCCCCAGGGTTAGGTGATTCGACAGATACGCAGTATTTT
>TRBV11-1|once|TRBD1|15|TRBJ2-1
CASSPKDRIYNEQFF
TGTGCCAGCAGCCCCAAGGACAGGATATACAATGAGCAGTTCTTC